The 28 T cell receptor beta chains presented below share a single source sample, sequenced in a study of cytomegalovirus exposure and HLA in healthy donors. Researchers ran the PCR with 60 Vbeta and 13 Jbeta primers. Only in-frame clones appear in the TCRdb table, and some are missing; sequencing was by immunoSEQ multiplex PCR. The table shows 120,000 to 150,000 clones, with over 60% occurring only once. The sequenced sample was PBMCs. The origin of the receptors is a female donor in good health and CMV-seronegative.

This clone was counted a few times. The rearrangement uses TRBV30 and TRBJ1-1, with 8 bases aligning to TRBD1. The CDR3 totals 13 residues. Germline-derived CDR1 and CDR2 are GTSNPN and SVGIG (reference sequence). Losses at the gene ends were 3 bases for V and 4 bases for J; bases not matched to a gene: 4. CDR3 residues: CAWRTGVGTEAFF. The CDR3 region has the DNA TGTGCCTGGAGGACAGGGGTGGGCACTGAAGCTTTCTTT.

V is TRBV6-4 and J is TRBJ1-2; TRBD1 agrees at 8 bases. Trimming at V came to 6 bases and at J to 4 bases, leaving 10 bases not matched to a gene. Germline V lookup: CDR1 MRHNA, CDR2 SNTAGT. The CDR3 is 15 amino acids. The CDR3, as DNA: TGTGCCAGCAGGACACAGGGGGATCCGAGCTATGGCTACACCTTC. Protein sequence: CASRTQGDPSYGYTF.

The CDR3 loop reads CAGRRSNQPQHF. The CDR3 DNA sequence: TGTGCGGGCAGGCGATCCAATCAGCCCCAGCATTTT. The J gene is TRBJ1-5, the V gene TRBV28; D unresolved. The CDR3 is 12 amino acids. Looked up from germline, CDR1 is MDHEN and CDR2 is SYDVKM.

This clone has only one observation. The chain combines TRBV13 with TRBJ2-1, with 8 bases matching TRBD2. The CDR3 consists of 14 residues. From germline, CDR1 is PRHDT and CDR2 FYEKMQ (reference sequence). The V segment lost 10 bases and the J segment 4 bases; nucleotides outside the gene matches: 9. In DNA, the CDR3 is TGTGCCACCACCCTACGGGGGGGGTACAATGAGCAGTTCTTC. Translating it yields CATTLRGGYNEQFF.

This clone was counted between two and nine times. CDR3 residues: CASSQGAGTQHF. DNA of the CDR3: TGTGCCAGCAGTCAGGGCGCGGGAACCCAGCATTTT. The genes are TRBV7-9 and TRBJ1-5; a possible D gene is TRBD1 (5 bases). Germline loops: CDR1 SEHNR, CDR2 FQNEAQ (reference sequence). Trimming cost V 6 bases and J 11 bases, with 14 bases left between them. This CDR3 is built from 12 residues.

The rearrangement links TRBV18 to TRBJ1-2, with D possibly being TRBD1 (5 bases). CDR3 length: 16 residues. Deletions cut 4 bases from V and 0 bases from J, with 15 bases between. CDR1 KGHSH and CDR2 LQKENI come from the germline V gene. DNA of the CDR3: TGTGCCAGCTCACTGCGGGACCCGATAGCTAACTATGGCTACACCTTC. It specifies CASSLRDPIANYGYTF.

The rearrangement uses TRBV6-6 and TRBJ1-2; D is possibly TRBD1 (5 bases). This CDR3 region has 15 residues. Germline assignment: CDR1 MNHNY and CDR2 SVGAGI (reference sequence). V was clipped by 3 bases and J by 3 bases, with 14 bases between them. CDR3 nucleotide sequence: TGTGCCAGCAGTTATCTCCGGGGGAAGGACTATGGCTACACCTTC. It encodes CASSYLRGKDYGYTF.

The V gene is TRBV12-5, the J gene TRBJ2-7, with 8 bases identical to TRBD1. V shed 9 bases, J shed 5 bases, and the junction held 12 bases outside the gene matches. The CDR3 covers 14 residues. Germline CDR1 LGHNT, CDR2 FRNRAP. CDR3 bases: TGTGCTAGCGCTACAGGGGGAAGTAGCGACGAGCAGTACTTC. It translates to CASATGGSSDEQYF. Variable domain in full (rest from reference TRBV12-5 and TRBJ2-7): DARVTQTPRHKVTEMGQEVTMRCQPILGHNTVFWYRQTMMQGLELLAYFRNRAPLDDSGMPKDRFSAEMPDATLATLKIQPSEPRDSAVYFCASATGGSSDEQYFGPGTRLTVT.

This clone was seen only once. The DNA of the CDR3 is TGTGCCAGCATCATAAATTGGCAGGGACTTAACACAGATACGCAGTATTTT. It codes for CASIINWQGLNTDTQYF. This chain links TRBV11-2 with TRBJ2-3, with a weak D call TRBD2 (6 bases). The germline V and J ends were trimmed by 7 bases and 2 bases, with 22 bases remaining between them. The germline V gene has CDR1 SGHAT and CDR2 FQNNGV. The CDR3 has 17 residues.

This clone was seen a single time. The chain has TRBV5-1 and TRBJ2-5; 7 bases are a match to TRBD1. Near its end, the DNA agrees better with TRBJ2-7, so the J call may be wrong. CDR3 length equals 15 residues. Germline CDR1 is SGHRS and CDR2 is YFSETQ. CDR3 sequence (DNA): TGCGCCAGCAGCTTGGCCTCACAGGGGCCCTACGAGCAGTACTTC. Translation gives CASSLASQGPYEQYF.

The genes are TRBV29-1 and TRBJ2-1; 10 nucleotides match TRBD2. Germline V gives CDR1 SQVTM, CDR2 ANQGSEA. The CDR3 covers 17 residues. V lost 4 bases and J lost 4; bases outside the gene matches: 13. The CDR3 is CSVAGGVLAGVYNEQFF. The CDR3 DNA reads TGCAGCGTTGCCGGTGGGGTTCTAGCGGGAGTTTACAATGAGCAGTTCTTC.

The chain uses TRBV5-6 and TRBJ2-5; TRBD2 agrees at 14 bases. The germline gives CDR1 SGHDT, CDR2 YYEEEE. CDR3 size: 19 residues. V shed 3 bases, J shed 5 bases, and the junction held 15 bases outside the gene matches. Here the CDR3 reads CASSSRGTSGSRITETQYF. CDR3 in DNA: TGTGCCAGCAGCTCGCGGGGGACTAGCGGGAGTCGTATTACGGAGACCCAGTACTTC.

The rearrangement joins TRBV7-2 to TRBJ1-1; D not resolved. The germline V gene encodes CDR1 SGHTA and CDR2 FQGNSA. Deletions cut 5 bases from V and 3 bases from J, with 10 bases between. The CDR3 extends over 13 amino acids. The DNA of the CDR3 is TGTGCCAGCAGCACCCAACCGGACACTGAAGCTTTCTTT. It is translated as CASSTQPDTEAFF.

The rearrangement joins TRBV13 to TRBJ2-7; a weak D match, TRBD2 (6 bases). The CDR3 contains 15 residues. Germline V gene sequence: CDR1 PRHDT, CDR2 FYEKMQ (reference sequence). Trimming left V 4 bases short and J 3 bases short, with 16 bases between. Here the CDR3 reads CASSSPPGGVYEQYF. Here the CDR3 DNA reads TGTGCCAGCAGCTCCCCCCCCGGGGGTGTCTACGAGCAGTACTTC.

The rearrangement joins TRBV6-5 to TRBJ2-7; a possible D gene is TRBD2 (5 bases). The CDR3 runs to 14 residues. V gave up 6 bases and J gave up 0 bases, with 12 bases separating them. The V gene's germline CDR1 is MNHEY and CDR2 SVGAGI. The CDR3: CASSPRGLSYEQYF. As DNA, the CDR3 is TGTGCCAGCAGCCCTAGAGGACTCTCCTACGAGCAGTACTTC.

V gene TRBV7-9 combines with J gene TRBJ1-3, with 10 bases identical to TRBD1. V shed 8 bases, J shed 3 bases, and the junction held 10 bases outside the gene matches. Germline-derived CDR1 and CDR2 are SEHNR and FQNEAQ (reference sequence). This CDR3 is built from 16 residues. CDR3 DNA sequence: TGTGCCAGCGGGAATCGACAGGGGGCTCGTGGAAACACCATATATTTT. Translated: CASGNRQGARGNTIYF.

Here the CDR3 reads CASSISGTQYF. CDR3 bases: TGTGCCAGTAGTATCTCAGGGACCCAGTACTTC. This chain links TRBV19 with TRBJ2-5; D gene unclear. Germline V gene lookup returns CDR1 LNHDA and CDR2 SQIVND (reference sequence). The CDR3 extends over 11 amino acids. The V and J ends lost 3 bases and 7 bases respectively, with 6 bases between them. Full variable domain (missing parts from reference TRBV19 and TRBJ2-5): DGGITQSPKYLFRKEGQNVTLSCEQNLNHDAMYWYRQDPGQGLRLIYYSQIVNDFQKGDIAEGYSVSREKKESFPLTVTSAQKNPTAFYLCASSISGTQYFGPGTRLLVL.

In this sample, this clone turned up a few times. CDR3 nucleotide sequence: TGCGCCAGCAGCTTGGCGACAGGGGGCACTGAAGCTTTCTTT. Translation gives CASSLATGGTEAFF. The genes are TRBV5-1 and TRBJ1-1; 9 bases are a match to TRBD1. The germline V gene has CDR1 SGHRS and CDR2 YFSETQ. The CDR3 extends over 14 amino acids. Trimming cost V 0 bases and J 4 bases; bases outside gene matches: 1.

This chain connects TRBV28 to TRBJ2-7; D might be TRBD1 (6 bases). The CDR3 is 14 amino acids. CDR1 and CDR2 (germline): MDHEN, SYDVKM. The V end was cut by 6 bases, the J end by 1 base, with 13 bases between. DNA for the CDR3: TGTGCCAGCAGCCCTGCAGGGGAATCCTACGAGCAGTACTTC. This encodes CASSPAGESYEQYF.

The chain links TRBV11-2 to TRBJ2-1, with 13 bases lining up with TRBD2. V lost 3 bases to trimming and J lost 5 bases; unmatched junction nucleotides: 1. The CDR3 contains 15 residues. From germline, CDR1 is SGHAT and CDR2 FQNNGV. The CDR3 region has the DNA TGTGCCAGCAGCTTCGGGACTAGCGGGAACAATGAGCAGTTCTTC. Its protein product is CASSFGTSGNNEQFF.

This chain links TRBV6-5 with TRBJ1-1; D gene uncertain. In germline, CDR1 is MNHEY, CDR2 SVGAGI. This CDR3 spans 15 amino acids. V lost 0 bases and J 1 base, leaving 9 bases between the germline ends. CDR3 region: CASSYSILQNTEAFF. The CDR3 nucleotides read TGTGCCAGCAGTTACTCGATACTTCAGAACACTGAAGCTTTCTTT.

The rearrangement uses TRBV29-1 and TRBJ2-7, with 8 bases that match TRBD1. The junction had 15 bases not matched to a gene; V was cut back by 7 bases and J by 7 bases. The CDR3 extends over 14 amino acids. Germline values: CDR1 SQVTM, CDR2 ANQGSEA. The CDR3 sequence: CSARGTGSYEEQYF. Here the CDR3 DNA reads TGCAGCGCCCGAGGGACAGGATCGTACGAAGAGCAGTACTTC.

This clone was seen only a few times. The V call is TRBV30, the J call TRBJ2-7; TRBD1 agrees at 11 bases. With 4 bases clipped from V and 6 bases from J, the junction kept 5 bases outside the gene matches. The CDR3 runs to 13 residues. Germline V gene lookup returns CDR1 GTSNPN and CDR2 SVGIG (reference sequence). CDR3 bases: TGTGCCTGGATGGACAGGGGGCCCCTCGAGCAGTACTTC. This translates into CAWMDRGPLEQYF. Full variable domain (remainder filled in from reference TRBV30 and TRBJ2-7): SQTIHQWPATLVQPVGSPLSLECTVEGTSNPNLYWYRQAAGRGLQLLFYSVGIGQISSEVPQNLSASRPQDRQFILSSKKLLLSDSGFYLCAWMDRGPLEQYFGPGTRLTVT.

This chain links TRBV7-2 with TRBJ2-1; 13 positions agree with TRBD2. The ends lost 4 bases at V and 6 bases at J; junction bases unmatched: 3. The CDR3 runs 15 residues. Germline values: CDR1 SGHTA, CDR2 FQGNSA. The CDR3 DNA is TGTGCCAGCAGCTCAGGACTAGCGGGGGCCAATGAGCAGTTCTTC. Protein sequence: CASSSGLAGANEQFF.

DNA for the CDR3: TGTGCCAGCACCGAACAGGGACAGAACACTGAAGCTTTCTTT. Encoded protein: CASTEQGQNTEAFF. The rearrangement joins TRBV6-5 to TRBJ1-1, with a weak D call TRBD1 (6 bases). Germline-derived CDR1 and CDR2 are MNHEY and SVGAGI. The CDR3 length is 14 residues. V was shortened by 7 bases and J by 1 base, with 13 bases between the two germline ends.

This clone was seen a single time. This chain joins TRBV2 and TRBJ2-5; D not certain. In germline, CDR1 is SNHLY, CDR2 FYNNEI. Trimming pared 6 bases from V and 3 bases from J, leaving 5 bases between. This CDR3 is built from 11 residues. The CDR3: CASRGKETQYF. CDR3 nucleotide sequence: TGTGCCAGCAGGGGCAAAGAGACCCAGTACTTC.

This clone was seen more than once but under ten times. V and J are TRBV2 and TRBJ1-1; D uncertain. Germline V CDR1 and CDR2: SNHLY, FYNNEI. V gave up 0 bases and J gave up 1 base, with 6 bases separating them. CDR3 length equals 14 residues. DNA for the CDR3: TGTGCCAGCAGTGAAGCCCGGGGGAACACTGAAGCTTTCTTT. Translation: CASSEARGNTEAFF.

The chain has TRBV27 and TRBJ2-5; TRBD2 is a possible D gene (5 bases). The DNA end is a closer match to TRBJ2-7, so the J assignment may be wrong. This CDR3 spans 13 amino acids. Per germline, CDR1 MNHEY and CDR2 SMNVEV (reference sequence). CDR3 loop: CASSSPGGYEQYF. Written as DNA, the CDR3 is TGTGCCAGCAGTTCCCCCGGAGGCTACGAGCAGTACTTC.